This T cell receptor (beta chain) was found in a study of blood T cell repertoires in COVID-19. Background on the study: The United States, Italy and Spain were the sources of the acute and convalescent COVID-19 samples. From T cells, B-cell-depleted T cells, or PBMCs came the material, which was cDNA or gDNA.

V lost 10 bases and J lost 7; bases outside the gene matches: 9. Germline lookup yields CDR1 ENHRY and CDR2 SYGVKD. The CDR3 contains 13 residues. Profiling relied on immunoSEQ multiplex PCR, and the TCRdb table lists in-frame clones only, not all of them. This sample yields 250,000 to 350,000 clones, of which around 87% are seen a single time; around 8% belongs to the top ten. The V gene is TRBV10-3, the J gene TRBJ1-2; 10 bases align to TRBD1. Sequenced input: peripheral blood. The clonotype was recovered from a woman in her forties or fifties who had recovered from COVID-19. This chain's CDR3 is CATYTRDRGGYTF. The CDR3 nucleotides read TGTGCCACCTATACCCGGGACAGGGGTGGCTACACCTTC.